Each of the 12 T cell receptor beta chains below was sequenced from the same sample in a study of blood T cell repertoires in COVID-19. The repertoire was sequenced with immunoSEQ multiplex PCR; TCRdb's copy has only in-frame clones and lacks some. The table shows just over 250,000 clones, with approximately 88% occurring only once. Material: peripheral blood. The receptors here all came from a woman in her 70s with COVID-19, enrolled during active disease.

The chain employs TRBV9 and TRBJ2-1; D unresolved. CDR3 size: 14 residues. Germline CDR1 is SGDLS and CDR2 is YYNGEE. V lost 4 bases, J lost 3 bases, and 11 bases lay in between. CDR3 coding DNA: TGTGCCAGCAGCTTCAGTCATGACTACAATGAGCAGTTCTTC. Encoded protein: CASSFSHDYNEQFF.

The V and J genes are TRBV6-5 and TRBJ2-7; weak D call: TRBD2 (5 bases). Germline V gives CDR1 MNHEY, CDR2 SVGAGI. The V and J ends lost 10 bases and 4 bases respectively, with 20 bases between them. This CDR3 is 14 amino acids long. This CDR3 is CATPPREGGYEQYF. The DNA for the CDR3 is TGTGCCACCCCCCCTCGGGAAGGAGGTTACGAGCAGTACTTC.

J is TRBJ2-1 and V is TRBV30; D not resolved. Germline loops: CDR1 GTSNPN, CDR2 SVGIG (reference sequence). V lost 0 bases and J 5 bases, leaving 14 bases between the germline ends. This CDR3 contains 15 residues. The CDR3 loop is CAWSVPYLYNNEQFF. In DNA form, the CDR3 reads TGTGCCTGGAGTGTACCTTACCTTTACAACAATGAGCAGTTCTTC.

The chain combines TRBV4-2 with TRBJ1-5; no clear D gene. V was shortened by 2 bases and J by 3 bases, with 8 bases between the two germline ends. Germline loops: CDR1 LGHNA, CDR2 YNFKEQ. The CDR3 spans 14 residues. The CDR3 DNA follows: TGTGCCAGCAGCCAAACACAGATCAATCAGCCCCAGCATTTT. Encoded protein: CASSQTQINQPQHF.

The chain joins TRBV5-4 to TRBJ2-7; the match to TRBD2 covers 7 bases. V trimming: 4 bases; J trimming: 4 bases; junction bases outside the gene matches: 14. Germline V gene data show CDR1 as SGHNT and CDR2 as YYREEE (reference sequence). This CDR3 comprises 16 residues. DNA for the CDR3: TGTGCCAGCAGCCCGGGGAGGGGAACCCTTTCATACGAGCAGTACTTC. Translating gives CASSPGRGTLSYEQYF.

This clone was counted only a few times. The chain carries TRBV28 and TRBJ1-1, with TRBD1 identical over 11 bases. The V gene end was trimmed by 7 bases and the J gene end by 3 bases; junction bases not matched to a gene: 7. The V gene's germline CDR1 is MDHEN and CDR2 SYDVKM. The CDR3 length is 15 residues. CDR3 sequence reads: CASNSGTGGYTEAFF. The CDR3 region has the DNA TGTGCCAGCAACTCCGGGACAGGGGGTTACACTGAAGCTTTCTTT.

The chain carries TRBV10-3 and TRBJ1-2; tentatively, D is TRBD1 (6 bases). Germline assignment: CDR1 ENHRY and CDR2 SYGVKD. V shed 4 bases and J shed 7 bases, with 16 bases lying between them. The CDR3 spans 14 residues. DNA of the CDR3: TGTGCCATCAGTGGTCGACGGCAGGGGTTTGGCTACACCTTC. As protein: CAISGRRQGFGYTF.

V is TRBV6-5 and J is TRBJ2-7; D perhaps matches TRBD1 (6 bases). CDR1 MNHEY and CDR2 SVGAGI come from the germline V gene. The CDR3 runs 13 residues. V was shortened by 6 bases and J by 5 bases, with 14 bases between the two germline ends. Written as DNA, the CDR3 is TGTGCCAGCAGGCGCTCACAGGGAGACGAGCAGTACTTC. Amino acid sequence: CASRRSQGDEQYF.

The V call is TRBV6-5, the J call TRBJ2-2; no definite D call. The CDR3 length is 13 residues. The germline V and J ends were trimmed by 7 bases and 6 bases, with 12 bases remaining between them. Germline assignment: CDR1 MNHEY and CDR2 SVGAGI. The CDR3: CASILEVPGELFF. The CDR3 region has the DNA TGTGCCAGCATCCTCGAGGTGCCCGGGGAGCTGTTTTTT.

The chain has TRBV4-1 and TRBJ1-2, with no clear D. The CDR3 loop spans 14 amino acids. V lost 1 base, J lost 4 bases, and 10 bases lay in between. CDR1 is MGHRA, CDR2 YSYEKL, per germline. The CDR3 reads CASSQARFPYGYTF. The CDR3 bases are TGCGCCAGCAGCCAAGCCAGGTTCCCCTATGGCTACACCTTC.

The genes are TRBV5-6 and TRBJ2-7, with 7 bases identical to TRBD2. Germline loops: CDR1 SGHDT, CDR2 YYEEEE. V dropped 4 bases and J dropped 4; count of bases not matched to a gene: 8. This CDR3 is built from 14 residues. The CDR3 nucleotides are TGTGCCAGCAGCCCAGCGGGATGGTCTTACGAGCAGTACTTC. Protein sequence: CASSPAGWSYEQYF.

In this sample, this clone turned up once. The chain combines TRBV6-5 with TRBJ1-5; tentatively, D is TRBD1 (6 bases). CDR1 is MNHEY and CDR2 is SVGAGI in the germline V gene. This CDR3 has 14 amino acids. Trimming left V 2 bases short and J 5 bases short, with 10 bases between. DNA for the CDR3: TGTGCCAGCAGTTACGGGGCAGGGGATCAGCCCCAGCATTTT. This translates into CASSYGAGDQPQHF.